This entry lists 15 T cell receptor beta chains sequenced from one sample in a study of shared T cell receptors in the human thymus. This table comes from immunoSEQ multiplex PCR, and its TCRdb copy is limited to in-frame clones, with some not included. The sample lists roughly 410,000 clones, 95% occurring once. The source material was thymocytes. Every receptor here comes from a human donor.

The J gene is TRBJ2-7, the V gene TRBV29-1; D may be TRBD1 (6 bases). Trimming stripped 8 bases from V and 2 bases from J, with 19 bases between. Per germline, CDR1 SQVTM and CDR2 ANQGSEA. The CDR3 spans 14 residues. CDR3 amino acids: CSINRDRDPYEQYF. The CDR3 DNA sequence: TGCAGCATAAACAGGGACCGGGACCCCTACGAGCAGTACTTC.

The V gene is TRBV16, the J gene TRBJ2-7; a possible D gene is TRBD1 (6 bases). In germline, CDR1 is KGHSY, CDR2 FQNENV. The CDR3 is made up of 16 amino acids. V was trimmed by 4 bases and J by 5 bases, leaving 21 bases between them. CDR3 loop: CASSPAVQGPSDEQYF. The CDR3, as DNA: TGTGCCAGCAGCCCAGCCGTCCAGGGGCCTTCGGACGAGCAGTACTTC.

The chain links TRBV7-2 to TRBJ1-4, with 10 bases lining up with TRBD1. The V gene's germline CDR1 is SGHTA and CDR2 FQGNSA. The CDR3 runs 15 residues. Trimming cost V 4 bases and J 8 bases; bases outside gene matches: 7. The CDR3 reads CASSSGQGDYEKLFF. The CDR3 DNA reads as TGTGCCAGCAGCTCAGGACAGGGGGATTACGAAAAACTGTTTTTT. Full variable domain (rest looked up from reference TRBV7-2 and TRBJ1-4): GAGVSQSPSNKVTEKGKDVELRCDPISGHTALYWYRQSLGQGLEFLIYFQGNSAPDKSGLPSDRFSAERTGGSVSTLTIQRTQQEDSAVYLCASSSGQGDYEKLFFGSGTQLSVL.

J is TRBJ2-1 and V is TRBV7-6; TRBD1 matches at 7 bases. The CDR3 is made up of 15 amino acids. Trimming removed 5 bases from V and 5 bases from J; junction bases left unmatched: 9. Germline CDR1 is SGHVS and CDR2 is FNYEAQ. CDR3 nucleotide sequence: TGTGCCAGCAGCGACCCGGGACAGAGAAACAATGAGCAGTTCTTC. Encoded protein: CASSDPGQRNNEQFF.

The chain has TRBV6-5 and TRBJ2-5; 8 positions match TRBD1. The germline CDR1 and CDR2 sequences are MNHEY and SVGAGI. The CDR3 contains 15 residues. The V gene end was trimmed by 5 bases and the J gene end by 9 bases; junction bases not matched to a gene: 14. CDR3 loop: CASSARTGKGSSQYF. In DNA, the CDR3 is TGTGCCAGCAGTGCCCGGACAGGGAAAGGGAGCTCCCAGTACTTC.

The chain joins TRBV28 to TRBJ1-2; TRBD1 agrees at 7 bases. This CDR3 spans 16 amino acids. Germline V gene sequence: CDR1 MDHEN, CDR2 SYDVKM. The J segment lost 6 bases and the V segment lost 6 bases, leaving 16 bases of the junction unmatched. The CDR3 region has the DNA TGTGCCAGCAGCCTTCTTAAGGCCCGACAGGGACATGGCTACACCTTC. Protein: CASSLLKARQGHGYTF.

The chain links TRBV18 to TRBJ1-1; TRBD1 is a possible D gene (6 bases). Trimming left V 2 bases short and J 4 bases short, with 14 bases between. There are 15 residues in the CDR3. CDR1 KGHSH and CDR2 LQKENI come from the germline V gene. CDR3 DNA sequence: TGTGCCAGCTCACCAGGGGGCGCGAACGGCACTGAAGCTTTCTTT. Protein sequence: CASSPGGANGTEAFF. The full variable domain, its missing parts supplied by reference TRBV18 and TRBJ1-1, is NAGVMQNPRHLVRRRGQEARLRCSPMKGHSHVYWYRQLPEEGLKFMVYLQKENIIDESGMPKERFSAEFPKEGPSILRIQQVVRGDSAAYFCASSPGGANGTEAFFGQGTRLTVV.

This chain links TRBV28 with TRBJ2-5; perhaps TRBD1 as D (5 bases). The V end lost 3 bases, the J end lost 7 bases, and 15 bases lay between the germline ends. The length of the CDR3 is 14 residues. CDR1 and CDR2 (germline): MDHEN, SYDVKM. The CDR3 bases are TGTGCCAGCAGTTTCTGTCAGCCCCAGGGGACCCAGTACTTC. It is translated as CASSFCQPQGTQYF.

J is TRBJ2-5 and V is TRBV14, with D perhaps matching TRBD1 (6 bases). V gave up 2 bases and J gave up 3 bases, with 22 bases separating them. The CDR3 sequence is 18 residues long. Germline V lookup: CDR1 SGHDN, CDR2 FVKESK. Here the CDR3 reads CASSQHIRDTDKEETQYF. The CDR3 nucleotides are TGTGCCAGCAGCCAACATATCCGGGACACAGACAAAGAAGAGACCCAGTACTTC. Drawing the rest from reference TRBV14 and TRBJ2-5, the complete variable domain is EAGVTQFPSHSVIEKGQTVTLRCDPISGHDNLYWYRRVMGKEIKFLLHFVKESKQDESGMPNNRFLAERTGGTYSTLKVQPAELEDSGVYFCASSQHIRDTDKEETQYFGPGTRLLVL.

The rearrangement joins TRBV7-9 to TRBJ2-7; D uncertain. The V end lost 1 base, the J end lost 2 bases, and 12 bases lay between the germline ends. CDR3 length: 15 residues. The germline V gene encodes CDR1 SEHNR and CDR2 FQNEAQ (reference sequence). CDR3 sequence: CASSLVPDGPYEQYF. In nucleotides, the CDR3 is TGTGCCAGCAGCTTAGTCCCGGACGGCCCCTACGAGCAGTACTTC.

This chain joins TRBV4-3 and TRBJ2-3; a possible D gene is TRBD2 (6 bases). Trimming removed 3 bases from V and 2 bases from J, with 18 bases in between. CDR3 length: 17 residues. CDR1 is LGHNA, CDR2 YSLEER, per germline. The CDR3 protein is CASSQPLARFFTDTQYF. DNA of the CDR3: TGCGCCAGCAGCCAGCCACTAGCCAGATTTTTCACAGATACGCAGTATTTT.

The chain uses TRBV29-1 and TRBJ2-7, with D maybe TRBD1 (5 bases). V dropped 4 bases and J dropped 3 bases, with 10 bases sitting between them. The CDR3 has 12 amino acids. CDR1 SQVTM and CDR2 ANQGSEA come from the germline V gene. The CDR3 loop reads CSVADDSYEQYF. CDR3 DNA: TGCAGCGTTGCGGATGACAGCTACGAGCAGTACTTC.

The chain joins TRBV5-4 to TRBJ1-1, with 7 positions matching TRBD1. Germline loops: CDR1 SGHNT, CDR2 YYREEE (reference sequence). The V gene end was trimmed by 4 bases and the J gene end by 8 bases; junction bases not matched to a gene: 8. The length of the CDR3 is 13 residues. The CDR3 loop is CASSGVRGLEAFF. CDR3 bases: TGTGCCAGCAGCGGAGTTAGGGGGCTCGAAGCTTTCTTT.

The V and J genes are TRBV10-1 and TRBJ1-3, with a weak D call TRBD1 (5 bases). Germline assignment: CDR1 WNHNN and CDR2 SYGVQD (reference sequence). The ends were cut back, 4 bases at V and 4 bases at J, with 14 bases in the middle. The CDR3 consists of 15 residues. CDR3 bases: TGCGCCAGCAGTGTGAGTGTGGGGCGCGGAAACACCATATATTTT. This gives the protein CASSVSVGRGNTIYF.

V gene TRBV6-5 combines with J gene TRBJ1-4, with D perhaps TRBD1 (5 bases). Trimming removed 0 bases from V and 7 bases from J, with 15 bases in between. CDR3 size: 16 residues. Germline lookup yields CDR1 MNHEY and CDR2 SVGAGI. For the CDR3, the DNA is TGTGCCAGCAGTTACTCGACGGGGGGGGATGGTGAAAAACTGTTTTTT. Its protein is CASSYSTGGDGEKLFF.